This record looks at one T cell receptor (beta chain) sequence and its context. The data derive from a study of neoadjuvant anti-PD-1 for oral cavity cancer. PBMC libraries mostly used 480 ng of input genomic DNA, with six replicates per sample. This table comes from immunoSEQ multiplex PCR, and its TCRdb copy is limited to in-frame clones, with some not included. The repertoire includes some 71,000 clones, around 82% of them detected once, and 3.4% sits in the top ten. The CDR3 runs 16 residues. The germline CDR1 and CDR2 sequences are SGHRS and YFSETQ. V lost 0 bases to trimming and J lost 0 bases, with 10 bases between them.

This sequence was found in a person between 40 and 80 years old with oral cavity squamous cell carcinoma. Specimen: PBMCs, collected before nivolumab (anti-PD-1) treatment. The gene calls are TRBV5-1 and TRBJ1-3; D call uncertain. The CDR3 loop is CASSLAGRSSGNTIYF. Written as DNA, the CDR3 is TGCGCCAGCAGCTTGGCCGGCAGGAGCTCTGGAAACACCATATATTTT.